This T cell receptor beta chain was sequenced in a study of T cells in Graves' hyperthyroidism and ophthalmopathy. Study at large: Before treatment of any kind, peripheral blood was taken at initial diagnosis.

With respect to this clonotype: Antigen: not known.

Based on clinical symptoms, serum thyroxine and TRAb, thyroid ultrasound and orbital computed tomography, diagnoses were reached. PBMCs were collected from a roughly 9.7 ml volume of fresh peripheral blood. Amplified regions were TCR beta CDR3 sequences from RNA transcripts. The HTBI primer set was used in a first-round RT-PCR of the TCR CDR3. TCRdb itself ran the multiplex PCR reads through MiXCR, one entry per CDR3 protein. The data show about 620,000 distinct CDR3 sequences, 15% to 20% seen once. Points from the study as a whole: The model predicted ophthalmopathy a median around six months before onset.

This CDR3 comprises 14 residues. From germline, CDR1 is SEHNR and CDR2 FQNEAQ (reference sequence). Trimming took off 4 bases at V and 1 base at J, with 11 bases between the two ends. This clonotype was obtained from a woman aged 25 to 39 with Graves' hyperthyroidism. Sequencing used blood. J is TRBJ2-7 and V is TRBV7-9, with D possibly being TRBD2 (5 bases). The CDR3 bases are TGTGCCAGCAGCTGGGCAGGACTTTCCTACGAGCAGTACTTC. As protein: CASSWAGLSYEQYF. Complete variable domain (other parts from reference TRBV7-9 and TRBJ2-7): DTGVSQNPRHKITKRGQNVTFRCDPISEHNRLYWYRQTLGQGPEFLTYFQNEAQLEKSRLLSDRFSAERPKGSFSTLEIQRTEQGDSAMYLCASSWAGLSYEQYFGPGTRLTVT.